One T cell receptor (beta chain) is described in this entry. The V end lost 7 bases, the J end lost 7 bases, and 13 bases lay between the germline ends. The CDR3 extends over 11 amino acids. Per germline, CDR1 DFQATT and CDR2 SNEGSKA (reference sequence). This entry is derived from a study of control samples from healthy donors and cancer patients. The assay was immunoSEQ multiplex PCR, and TCRdb's table has in-frame clones only and misses some. The data contain 150,000 to 200,000 clones, nearly 90% of them singletons. The V gene is TRBV20-1, the J gene TRBJ1-1; D is unclear. The sequence came from a woman in her fifties or sixties in good health. The sequenced sample was blood. The CDR3 here is CSGILAREAFF. The CDR3 coding sequence is TGCAGTGGCATTCTGGCCCGTGAAGCTTTCTTT.